This T cell receptor beta chain was captured in a study of CXCR3-negative and CXCR3-positive naive CD8 T cells. The CDR3 spans 13 residues. Germline lookup yields CDR1 MDHEN and CDR2 SYDVKM. The study made its TRB cDNA libraries by 5' RACE, adding UMI labels. TCRdb re-called the 5' RACE reads and gives one entry per CDR3 protein, without DNA. The table lists tens of thousands of distinct CDR3 sequences. The sequencing input was memory CD8+ T cells from blood. The sequence was obtained from a human donor in good health. Some clones in this sample may be carry-over from other donors' samples. The chain joins TRBV28 to TRBJ1-2; TCRdb's D call of TRBD1 is untestable without DNA. The CDR3 sequence: CASSLRGALGYTF.